This T cell receptor beta chain was recorded in a study of T cell repertoires in cytomegalovirus infection. Study in general: CMV infection together with matching HLA type was indicated by public TCR beta signatures.

MiXCR was run by TCRdb on the reads, yielding one entry per CDR3 protein. The profile covers around 320,000 distinct CDR3 sequences, with more than 8% appearing a single time and about 4.5% taken by the ten largest. The table lists this clonotype with a few counts. What it binds is unknown. Study conclusions and caveats: There were carriers of CMV plus the relevant HLA, and cumulative public TCR beta family frequency identified them. The ex vivo response was dominated by HLA-C-restricted CMV-specific TCR beta clonotypes.

The V and J ends lost 1 base and 6 bases, in that order; junction bases with no gene match: 8. Germline CDR1 and CDR2: SGHAT and FQNNGV. The CDR3 covers 16 residues. This TCR was recovered from a human donor in good health (CMV status not recorded). Some clones in this sample may be carry-over from other donors' samples. Sequenced material: PBMCs. The rearrangement uses TRBV11-2 and TRBJ2-3, with 9 nucleotides matching TRBD1. This CDR3 is CASSLGRDRVIDTQYF. For the CDR3, the DNA is TGTGCCAGCAGCTTAGGCCGGGACAGGGTTATTGATACGCAGTATTTT.